The 14 T cell receptor beta chains presented below share a single source sample, sequenced in a study of T cells after yellow fever vaccination. Via MiXCR, TCRdb re-called the 5' RACE reads, giving one row per CDR3 protein. The sample comprises about 430,000 distinct CDR3 sequences, roughly 20% of which are singletons, and roughly a sixth rests with the top ten. This material consisted of PBMCs, taken before the yellow fever booster vaccination. The receptors stem from a man between 18 and 29 years old who received the YFV17D yellow fever vaccine.

V and J are TRBV20-1 and TRBJ2-7, with 10 positions matching TRBD2. From germline, CDR1 is DFQATT and CDR2 SNEGSKA (reference sequence). After removal of 1 base from V and 6 bases from J, the junction contained 3 bases not matched to a gene. The CDR3 extends over 13 amino acids. CDR3 nucleotides: TGCAGTGCTAGAGCTAGCGGGGGAGCCGAGCAGTACTTC. Translating gives CSARASGGAEQYF.

This chain connects TRBV12-5 to TRBJ1-1, with TRBD1 as a possible D gene (5 bases). V was trimmed by 3 bases and J by 4 bases, leaving 15 bases between them. The CDR3 length is 15 residues. The germline V gene encodes CDR1 LGHNT and CDR2 FRNRAP. The CDR3: CASGFGGGESTEAFF. The CDR3, as DNA: TGTGCTAGTGGTTTTGGGGGGGGAGAATCCACTGAAGCTTTCTTT.

The chain couples TRBV27 to TRBJ2-7; 8 bases align to TRBD1. This CDR3 has 12 amino acids. Germline CDR1 is MNHEY and CDR2 is SMNVEV (reference sequence). The junction had 4 bases not matched to a gene; V was cut back by 5 bases and J by 7 bases. The CDR3 DNA sequence: TGTGCCAGCAGTAACAGGGGGAGAGAGCAGTACTTC. Residues: CASSNRGREQYF.

This clonotype was counted ten times or more. The CDR3 sequence is CSVDGIYEQYF. CDR3 sequence (DNA): TGCAGCGTTGACGGGATCTACGAGCAGTACTTC. The gene calls are TRBV29-1 and TRBJ2-7, with TRBD2 as a possible D gene (5 bases). V gave up 3 bases and J gave up 3 bases, with 6 bases separating them. Germline CDR1 SQVTM, CDR2 ANQGSEA. This CDR3 contains 11 residues.

The sample holds a few counts of this clonotype. The V call is TRBV7-8, the J call TRBJ2-7; the D gene is possibly TRBD1 (6 bases). The CDR3 totals 14 residues. The germline V gene encodes CDR1 SGHVS and CDR2 FQNEAQ. V gave up 3 bases and J gave up 3 bases, with 12 bases separating them. The CDR3: CASSLGSRGYEQYV. The CDR3 coding sequence is TGTGCCAGCAGCTTGGGTAGCAGGGGCTACGAGCAGTACGTC.

The chain joins TRBV7-9 to TRBJ1-1; possibly TRBD1 for D (5 bases). V was clipped by 8 bases and J by 4 bases, with 17 bases between them. CDR1 and CDR2 from the germline V gene are SEHNR and FQNEAQ (reference sequence). This CDR3 comprises 14 residues. The CDR3 region is CASAFGARGTEAFF. CDR3 DNA: TGTGCCAGCGCCTTCGGGGCTAGAGGCACTGAAGCTTTCTTT.

This clonotype was found a few times. The chain has TRBV20-1 and TRBJ2-1, with a weak D call TRBD2 (7 bases). V lost 3 bases to trimming and J lost 2 bases, with 14 bases between them. The CDR3 has 15 amino acids. Germline values: CDR1 DFQATT, CDR2 SNEGSKA (reference sequence). CDR3: CSARPGGGPYNEQFF. The CDR3 DNA follows: TGCAGTGCTAGGCCCGGCGGGGGCCCCTACAATGAGCAGTTCTTC.

The J gene is TRBJ2-1, the V gene TRBV7-3; TRBD2 aligns across 15 bases. Germline values: CDR1 SGHTA, CDR2 FQGTGA. J gave up 8 bases and V 5 bases, and 10 bases lay outside the gene matches. The CDR3 loop spans 17 amino acids. CDR3 residues: CASSPRTSGGAKDEQFF. For the CDR3, the DNA is TGTGCCAGCAGCCCCAGGACTAGCGGGGGGGCAAAAGATGAGCAGTTCTTC.

The V gene is TRBV5-4, the J gene TRBJ2-3; 13 positions match TRBD2. J gave up 4 bases and V 4 bases, and 6 bases lay outside the gene matches. In germline, CDR1 is SGHNT, CDR2 YYREEE (reference sequence). The CDR3 spans 16 residues. In DNA form, the CDR3 reads TGTGCCAGCAGCGCCAGACTAGCGGGGGGCGCAGATACGCAGTATTTT. Its protein product is CASSARLAGGADTQYF.

This clonotype was observed a few times. The rearrangement links TRBV5-1 to TRBJ2-3; no clear D gene. The CDR3 has 11 amino acids. Germline V gene lookup returns CDR1 SGHRS and CDR2 YFSETQ. Trimming took off 4 bases at V and 4 bases at J, with 4 bases between the two ends. The CDR3 DNA reads as TGCGCCAGCAGCGGGCCAGATACGCAGTATTTT. It translates to CASSGPDTQYF.

This clonotype has at least ten counts. The junction differs from germline at one of its ends, possibly a read error. The chain is built from TRBV4-3 and TRBJ2-3; D uncertain. CDR1 LGHNA and CDR2 YSLEER come from the germline V gene. The CDR3 is 11 residues long. The CDR3 here is CASSQADTQYF. Written as DNA, the CDR3 is TGTGCCAGCAGCCAAGCGGATACGCAGTATTTT.

The genes are TRBV25-1 and TRBJ1-1; D not certain. Per germline, CDR1 MGHDK and CDR2 SYGVNS. The CDR3 sequence is 17 residues long. Trimming cost V 2 bases and J 1 base, with 17 bases left between them. The CDR3 region has the DNA TGTGCCAGCAGTGAACAAGGGTTCGGCGGACCGAACACTGAAGCTTTCTTT. This codes for CASSEQGFGGPNTEAFF.

The genes are TRBV4-1 and TRBJ1-5; 9 bases agree with TRBD1. Germline V gives CDR1 MGHRA, CDR2 YSYEKL. CDR3 length: 14 amino acids. V lost 6 bases, J lost 7 bases, and 7 bases stayed unmatched. The CDR3 coding sequence is TGCGCCAGCAGGCGGACAGGGGTTGGGCAGCCCCAGCATTTT. This translates into CASRRTGVGQPQHF.

This chain links TRBV7-2 with TRBJ2-5; TRBD2 might be the D (5 bases). Trimming pared 1 base from V and 7 bases from J, leaving 22 bases between. CDR1 and CDR2 (germline): SGHTA, FQGNSA. This CDR3 has 17 residues. CDR3 nucleotides: TGTGCCAGCAGCTTAGGCGCCATGCTCGGCGACCGGGGGACCCAGTACTTC. It encodes CASSLGAMLGDRGTQYF.